These T cell receptor beta chains were read from a single sample in a study of blood T cell repertoires in COVID-19. Sequencing was performed with immunoSEQ multiplex PCR; in TCRdb, only in-frame clones are kept and a portion is missing. The data contain over 90,000 clones, 80% to 95% of them singletons. Sequencing used peripheral blood. Source of these receptors: a woman aged 50 to 60 with COVID-19, enrolled during active disease. CDR3s include the opening cysteine and the closing phenylalanine or tryptophan. A D gene is named only where the DNA matches it firmly. The size entry is marked missing in some rows and otherwise reads once, few, many or a size class.

>TRBV20-1|-|-|TRBJ1-1
TGCAGTGCTAGTCGGCCAGGGGCCGACACTGAAGCTTTCTTT
CSASRPGADTEAFF
>TRBV12-5|-|-|TRBJ1-4
TGTGCTAGTGGAACTGGGGGCGAAAAACTGTTTTTT
CASGTGGEKLFF
>TRBV5-1|once|-|TRBJ1-6
TGCGCCAGCAGCTTGGCCGGACAGAAATATAATTCACCCCTCCACTTT
CASSLAGQKYNSPLHF
>TRBV13|-|-|TRBJ2-3
TGTGCCAGCAGCCCCCTTGGGGGGGGCGTAGATACGCAGTATTTT
CASSPLGGGVDTQYF
>TRBV2|-|-|TRBJ1-2
TGTGCCAGCAGTAGGCGAGGAGCAGATAGCTATGGCTACACCTTC
CASSRRGADSYGYTF
>TRBV10-2|-|TRBD2|TRBJ2-2
TGCGCCAGCAGTGACCGCGGGGGACGCACCGGGGAGCTGTTTTTT
CASSDRGGRTGELFF
>TRBV19|-|TRBD2|TRBJ2-2
TGTGCCAGTAATCCTTGGGAGGGCACCGGGGAGCTGTTTTTT
CASNPWEGTGELFF
>TRBV30|-|TRBD1|TRBJ2-2
TGTGCCTGGAGTGGCAGGGGGCTAACCGGGGAGCTGTTTTTT
CAWSGRGLTGELFF
>TRBV10-2|-|-|TRBJ1-1
TGCGCCAGCACAGGGTTGAACACTGAAGCTTTCTTT
CASTGLNTEAFF
>TRBV7-2|-|-|TRBJ2-1
TGTGCCAGCAGCTCTAGCGCGAGCTTGGGAGATGAGCAGTTCTTC
CASSSSASLGDEQFF
>TRBV13|-|-|TRBJ2-3
TGTGCCAGCAGGGAGGGGACTCGAGATACGCAGTATTTT
CASREGTRDTQYF
>TRBV7-9|-|-|TRBJ1-5
TGTGCCAGCAGCTTAGAACAGCCCAATCAGCCCCAGCATTTT
CASSLEQPNQPQHF
>TRBV19|once|-|TRBJ1-1
TGTGCCAGCATTGGACTATTTAGGGGAACTGAAGCTTTCTTT
CASIGLFRGTEAFF
>TRBV7-6|-|-|TRBJ2-1
TGTGCCAGCAGCTTGAGAACAGGGTTCGCGAATGAGCAGTTCTTC
CASSLRTGFANEQFF
>TRBV2|-|-|TRBJ1-4
TGTGCCAGCAGTGAAGTGGCAGGGGTATGGACTAATGAAAAACTGTTTTTT
CASSEVAGVWTNEKLFF
>TRBV30|-|TRBD1|TRBJ1-1
TGTGCCTGGCAAACAGGGGCCTCCAACGCTGAAGCTTTCTTT
CAWQTGASNAEAFF
>TRBV6-1|-|-|TRBJ1-2
TGTGCCAGCAGTGAAGCGATGGGCTTCTATGGCTACACCTTC
CASSEAMGFYGYTF
>TRBV6-1|-|-|TRBJ1-5
TGTGCCAGCAGTCCCTCTGTCGGGCCCCAGCATTTT
CASSPSVGPQHF
>TRBV5-6|-|TRBD1|TRBJ2-2
TGTGCCAGCAGCTTATACAACAGGGGGACCGGGGAGCTGTTTTTT
CASSLYNRGTGELFF
>TRBV15|-|-|TRBJ2-3
TGTGCCACCAGCGTCACGGAGGGGGGGAGCACAGATACGCAGTATTTT
CATSVTEGGSTDTQYF
>TRBV18|-|TRBD1|TRBJ1-2
TGTGCCAGCTCACCCCTGACAGGGGGCGAGTCTAAGGAGGGCTACACCTTC
CASSPLTGGESKEGYTF
>TRBV5-4|-|TRBD2|TRBJ2-1
TGTGCCAGCAGCTCGGGACTAGCGGGGGCCTACAATGAGCAGTTCTTC
CASSSGLAGAYNEQFF
>TRBV27|-|TRBD1|TRBJ1-2
TGTGCCAGCAGAGGAGGACAGGGGTATGGCTACACCTTC
CASRGGQGYGYTF
>TRBV5-1|-|TRBD1|TRBJ2-2
TGCGCCAGTACCGGACAGGCCCTCCCCGTCGACCCCGGGGAGCTGTTTTTT
CASTGQALPVDPGELFF
>TRBV6-5|-|-|TRBJ2-7
TGTGCCAGCCGGTTAGTGTTTTCCCACGAGCAGTACTTC
CASRLVFSHEQYF
>TRBV5-1|once|TRBD1|TRBJ2-5
TGCGCCAGCAGCCCAGGACAGGGGGCCCAAGAGACCCAGTACTTC
CASSPGQGAQETQYF
>TRBV27|-|-|TRBJ1-5
TGTGCCAGCAGCCGGACAGCCGGTAGGAGCAATCAGCCCCAGCATTTT
CASSRTAGRSNQPQHF
>TRBV28|-|-|TRBJ1-5
TGTGCCAGCAGACCCAGGGATCAGCCCCAGCATTTT
CASRPRDQPQHF
>TRBV10-2|-|-|TRBJ2-7
TGCGCCAGCAGTGATGGAGGGGTTGGCTACGAGCAGTACTTC
CASSDGGVGYEQYF
>TRBV6-2/TRBV6-3|-|-|TRBJ2-7
TGTGCCAGCAGTCAACAGGGATACTCCTACGAGCAGTACTTC
CASSQQGYSYEQYF
>TRBV10-1|once|TRBD1|TRBJ1-2
TGCGCCAGCAGTCGGGACAGCACATATGGCTACACCTTC
CASSRDSTYGYTF
>TRBV4-3|-|-|TRBJ1-2
TGCGCCAGCAGCCAACAGGGGTCCTATGGCTACACCTTC
CASSQQGSYGYTF
>TRBV12-3/TRBV12-4|-|-|TRBJ1-5
TGTGCCAGCAGTTTGAGTGGTAGTCAGCCCCAGCATTTT
CASSLSGSQPQHF
>TRBV28|few|TRBD1|TRBJ1-5
TGTGCCAGCAGCCAAGACAGGGGGACTCAGCCCCAGCATTTT
CASSQDRGTQPQHF
>TRBV9|-|-|TRBJ2-7
TGTGCCAGCAGCACCCGACAGCACTCCTACGAGCAGTACTTC
CASSTRQHSYEQYF
>TRBV25-1|-|TRBD2|TRBJ2-7
TGTGCCAGCAGGCCTCGGGCGGCGGGGGGGCCGAGAGAGCAGTACTTC
CASRPRAAGGPREQYF
>TRBV5-8|-|TRBD2|TRBJ2-3
TGTGCCAGCAGCTTGGATAGCGGGGGCCGCACAGATACGCAGTATTTT
CASSLDSGGRTDTQYF
>TRBV7-6|-|-|TRBJ1-3
TGTGCCAGCAGCTCCACTAACACCGGAGGTGGAGGATCCATATATTTT
CASSSTNTGGGGSIYF
>TRBV3-1/TRBV3-2|-|TRBD1|TRBJ1-6
TGTGCCAGCAGCCTGGACAGGGCTGGGAATTCACCCCTCCACTTT
CASSLDRAGNSPLHF
>TRBV10-3|-|-|TRBJ2-2
TGTGCCATCAGTTCTAACACCGGGGAGCTGTTTTTT
CAISSNTGELFF
>TRBV19|-|-|TRBJ1-5
TGTGCCAGTACCATCTCCTCCGGCCGGGAGAGGGATCAGCCCCAGCATTTT
CASTISSGRERDQPQHF
>TRBV18|-|-|TRBJ2-7
TGTGCCAGCTCACCGAAGGGCGATCCGGGAGAGCAGTACTTC
CASSPKGDPGEQYF
>TRBV12-3/TRBV12-4|-|TRBD1|TRBJ1-1
TGTGCCAGCAGACTCGACAGGGCGCAAGAAGCTTTCTTT
CASRLDRAQEAFF
>TRBV12-3/TRBV12-4|-|-|TRBJ1-2
TGTGCCAGCAGTTTAAATCGGGGCTACACCTTC
CASSLNRGYTF
>TRBV21-1|-|-|TRBJ1-6
TGTGCCAGCAGCAAAGTCAGGGGCCCCTATAATTCACCCCTCCACTTT
CASSKVRGPYNSPLHF